These 5 T cell receptor beta chains originate from one sample sequenced in a study of STAT3 mutations in large granular lymphocyte leukemia. General study results and limits: At least one immunodominant TCR beta clonotype appeared in every T-cell large granular lymphocyte leukemia patient.

This table comes from immunoSEQ multiplex PCR, and its TCRdb copy is limited to in-frame clones, with some not included. The table lists tens of thousands of clones, roughly 81% of them singletons, with approximately 0.41% in the top ten. Antigens for these TCRs are unknown. The sequencing sample was made of PBMCs. The receptors derive from a human donor with T large granular lymphocyte leukemia. Some clones in this sample may be carry-over from other donors' samples.

The J gene is TRBJ2-6, the V gene TRBV28; D is undetermined. Trimming shortened V by 7 bases and J by 4 bases, and 5 bases separated the two germline ends. CDR1 is MDHEN and CDR2 is SYDVKM in the germline V gene. The CDR3 extends over 12 amino acids. Here the CDR3 DNA reads TGTGCCAGCATCGGAGGGGCCAACGTCCTGACTTTC. The encoded protein is CASIGGANVLTF.

The rearrangement uses TRBV5-6 and TRBJ1-2; tentative D call: TRBD1 (5 bases). V dropped 0 bases and J dropped 7 bases, with 10 bases sitting between them. The CDR3 has 13 amino acids. Germline loops: CDR1 SGHDT, CDR2 YYEEEE. The CDR3 is CASSLEARAGYTF. The CDR3 nucleotides read TGTGCCAGCAGCTTGGAGGCCAGGGCTGGCTACACCTTC.

The rearrangement joins TRBV6-6 to TRBJ2-1, with no clear D. Trimming took 5 bases from V and 5 from J, leaving 13 bases between them. CDR3 size: 14 residues. Germline V gives CDR1 MNHNY, CDR2 SVGAGI (reference sequence). The CDR3 loop reads CASSPYQSDNEQFF. DNA for the CDR3: TGTGCCAGCAGTCCATATCAATCCGACAATGAGCAGTTCTTC.

This rearrangement joins TRBV14 to TRBJ2-2, with no clear D. Trimming took off 4 bases at V and 7 bases at J, with 25 bases between the two ends. Germline CDR1 and CDR2: SGHDN and FVKESK. CDR3 length: 18 residues. CDR3 protein: CASSLRNNSERSVGELFF. CDR3 nucleotide sequence: TGTGCCAGCAGCCTTCGGAACAACAGCGAGAGGAGCGTCGGGGAGCTGTTTTTT.

The genes are TRBV7-2 and TRBJ2-2; 7 bases map to TRBD1. The CDR3 contains 16 residues. J gave up 0 bases and V 5 bases, and 6 bases lay outside the gene matches. Germline loops: CDR1 SGHTA, CDR2 FQGNSA. CDR3 coding DNA: TGTGCCAGCAGCCCAACAGGGGCCCCGAACACCGGGGAGCTGTTTTTT. This sequence encodes CASSPTGAPNTGELFF.